This T cell receptor (beta chain) is drawn from a study of T cells in Graves' hyperthyroidism and ophthalmopathy. Whole-study results and caveats: Most expanded thyroid clonotypes above 0.001 recurred in blood.

From RNA transcripts, TCR beta CDR3 regions were amplified. The study used the HTBI primer set for a first-round RT-PCR of the TCR CDR3. TCRdb re-derived calls from the multiplex PCR reads in MiXCR, one entry per CDR3 protein. The data hold nearly 750,000 distinct CDR3 sequences, with roughly a third observed a single time. CDR3 length equals 11 residues. Germline V gene sequence: CDR1 KGHDR, CDR2 SFDVKD. As to this clonotype: Its antigen is not known. At one end, the junction sequence differs from germline, possibly due to a read error.

Hyperthyroidism had been newly diagnosed in patients aged 18 to 65, and its duration was under 2 months. This TCR came from a middle-aged woman with Graves' hyperthyroidism. Sequenced input: blood. The chain has TRBV24-1 and TRBJ2-5; no clear D gene. CDR3 in amino acids: CASSLKETQCF. CDR3 in DNA: TGTGCCAGCAGCCTCAAAGAGACCCAGTGCTTC.